The present T cell receptor (beta chain) was sequenced within a study of blood T cell repertoires in COVID-19. Looked up from germline, CDR1 is MNHEY and CDR2 is SVGAGI. The CDR3 sequence is 14 residues long. The junction had 9 bases not matched to a gene; V was cut back by 6 bases and J by 11 bases. Sequencing used immunoSEQ multiplex PCR; TCRdb keeps in-frame clones, though not all of them. The sample shows some 200,000 clones, under 85% of them seen only once. The TCR was taken from a woman aged 40 to 50 with acute or convalescent COVID-19. The chain joins TRBV6-5 to TRBJ2-1; 11 bases map to TRBD2. Sequencing was done on a sample of peripheral blood. CDR3 in DNA: TGTGCCAGCAGAGGGACTAGCGGTGTAATGCAGCAGTTCTTC. Encoded protein: CASRGTSGVMQQFF.